The T cell receptor (beta chain) described here comes from a study of T cells in Graves' hyperthyroidism and ophthalmopathy. The CDR3 covers 13 residues. V lost 6 bases, J lost 1 base, and 10 bases lay in between. From RNA transcripts, TCR beta CDR3 regions were amplified. TCR CDR3 underwent first-round RT-PCR with the HTBI primer set. TCRdb redid the calling of the multiplex PCR reads with MiXCR, one entry per CDR3 protein. The sample yields hundreds of thousands of distinct CDR3 sequences, roughly a third seen once. The TCR sequence derives from a woman between 35 and 50 years old with Graves' hyperthyroidism. This chain connects TRBV12-3 or TRBV12-4 to TRBJ2-7; D remains unclear. The sequenced material came from blood. CDR3 DNA sequence: TGTGCCAGCAGCGTGACACGTTCCTACGAGCAGTACTTC. Protein product: CASSVTRSYEQYF.